This T cell receptor (beta chain) is drawn from a study of blood T cell repertoires in COVID-19. Study in general: Sites across the United States, Italy and Spain contributed samples from acute and convalescent COVID-19.

Authors' data handling: Researchers report that nucleated cell counts were estimated from reference gene primer amplification. The data were produced by immunoSEQ multiplex PCR, yet TCRdb's version contains in-frame clones alone and is incomplete. V and J calls and clone size are copied from that table; D and trimming were computed from the DNA. The table lists 100,000 to 120,000 clones, about 79% of them singletons. Source material: peripheral blood. The clonotype comes from a woman aged 80 or over with active or convalescent COVID-19.

This CDR3 reads CSADRGSPLHF. The CDR3, as DNA: TGCAGTGCTGACAGGGGTTCACCCCTCCACTTT. The chain carries TRBV20-1 and TRBJ1-6; 8 bases line up with TRBD1. The germline V gene has CDR1 DFQATT and CDR2 SNEGSKA (reference sequence). V lost 5 bases and J lost 9; bases outside the gene matches: 0. There are 11 residues in the CDR3.